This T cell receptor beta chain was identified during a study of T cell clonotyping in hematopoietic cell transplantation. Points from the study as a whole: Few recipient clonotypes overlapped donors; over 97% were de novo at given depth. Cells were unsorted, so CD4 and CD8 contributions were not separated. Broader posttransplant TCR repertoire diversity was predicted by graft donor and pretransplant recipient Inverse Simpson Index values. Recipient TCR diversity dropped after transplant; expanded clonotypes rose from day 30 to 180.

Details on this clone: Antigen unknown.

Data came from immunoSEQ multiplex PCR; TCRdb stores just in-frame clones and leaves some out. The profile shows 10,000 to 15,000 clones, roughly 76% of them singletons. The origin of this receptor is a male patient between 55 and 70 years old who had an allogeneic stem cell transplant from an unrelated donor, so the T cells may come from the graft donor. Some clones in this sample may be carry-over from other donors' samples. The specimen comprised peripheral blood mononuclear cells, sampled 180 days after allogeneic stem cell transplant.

The CDR3 is CAISESGGSYTF. In nucleotides, the CDR3 is TGTGCCATCAGTGAGTCTGGGGGGAGCTACACCTTC. This chain uses TRBV10-3 with TRBJ1-2, with D possibly matching TRBD1 (5 bases). V lost 0 bases to trimming and J lost 9 bases, with 8 bases between them. The CDR3 has 12 residues. CDR1 and CDR2 (germline): ENHRY, SYGVKD.